A selection of T cell receptor beta chains follows, all from one sample in a study of technical replicates of blood from four donors. Clones were read by immunoSEQ multiplex PCR, and TCRdb kept only the in-frame ones, dropping some. Of about 72,000 clones in the sample, about 90% were seen once. Sequenced material: T cells isolated from PBMCs. The receptor source for this set is a human donor in good health. Both conserved end residues are part of each CDR3. The order of the fields is V gene, CDR3 protein.

TRBV30 CAWSGHRRTTVHGYTF
TRBV5-4 CASSLSIGGVPYGYTF
TRBV28 CASSLFSGRDGYTF
TRBV28 CASRIESNQPQHF
TRBV5-4 CASSATRTGELFF
TRBV7-2 CASSLEDRTYNEQFF
TRBV30 CAWSVLRSNTGELFF
TRBV19 CASSIVGAYEQYF
TRBV2 CASSENRGQPQHF
TRBV19 CASSISQVASEQYF
TRBV2 CASRAGLQETQYF
TRBV9 CASSDPGQAEETQYF
TRBV7-3 CASRLGGSGNTIYF
TRBV28 CASRKEDRKAFF
TRBV6-5 CASSLPGANYGYTF
TRBV7-9 CASSLTGLAGGHRVYEQFF
TRBV27 CASRWGTSGNNEQFF
TRBV5-6 CASSLLDTQYF
TRBV30 CAWSHGGGYTF
TRBV9 CASRGGQGNTEAFF
TRBV7-3 CASSSDRAVLSGYTF
TRBV6-5 CASSQDSSSGNTIYF
TRBV28 CASSISTANQPQHF
TRBV4-2 CASSQEGGQGRQPQHF
TRBV28 CASSFWAQRVDKNIQYF
TRBV6-1 CASMGGTEAFF
TRBV7-3 CASSLQRRTEAFF
TRBV6-5 CASSPGYSGNTIYF
TRBV2 CASSNYGYTF
TRBV7-8 CASSLASFEVNQPQHF
TRBV15 CATSARRGGWNEQYF
TRBV19 CATSRQRLETQYF
TRBV5-1 CASSLTPSYEQYF
TRBV18 CASSRLGTNTEAFF
TRBV10-3 CAISDRGRGTGELFF
TRBV27 CASSADRGYNEQFF
TRBV29-1 CSVGQANYNEQFF
TRBV28 CATRTGANYGYTF
TRBV5-1 CASGQGTSGSEQFF
TRBV11-2 CASSLYFIQALRNEQFF
TRBV27 CASSPRTGSSYEQYF
TRBV7-6 CASSSPGTPYEQYF
TRBV7-9 CASSFGLIGASTGELFF
TRBV11-2 CASSLSTGDGGYTF
TRBV9 CASSVGWDRDAYEQYF
TRBV5-8 CASSLEGAGANVLTF
TRBV2 CAYLTKSNTEAFF
TRBV30 CAWRRGSTNEKLFF